This TCR beta chain derives from a study of cytotoxic CD8 clonotypes in ibrutinib-treated CLL. Overall study context: After a median of about 70 months, some 14 patients stayed remitted and approximately 12 progressed; responses had been partial in around 25 and complete in 2. An average of about 250,000 productive templates and around 100,000 productive rearrangements was obtained per sample. Broader study findings: Baseline clonality exceeded age-matched healthy donors and tracked circulating CD8+ T-cell counts. Few clonotypes were public, and these shrank or held steady under treatment.

Of note for this clone: The antigen remains unidentified.

The CDR3 sequence is 14 residues long. Germline assignment: CDR1 SNHLY and CDR2 FYNNEI. The V end lost 6 bases, the J end lost 0 bases, and 9 bases lay between the germline ends. TCRdb's copy holds only in-frame clones and misses some; the assay was immunoSEQ multiplex PCR. The repertoire holds 19,000 or so clones, with about two thirds as singletons. This chain connects TRBV2 to TRBJ1-5; tentatively, D is TRBD1 (6 bases). The starting material was PBMCs, obtained after 12 months of ibrutinib treatment. The receptor was derived from a human donor with chronic lymphocytic leukemia. The CDR3 loop reads CASRDRYSNQPQHF. The CDR3 DNA reads as TGTGCCAGCAGGGACAGATATAGCAATCAGCCCCAGCATTTT.